Following are 8 T cell receptor beta chains from one sample sequenced in a study of cytomegalovirus exposure and HLA in healthy donors. 13 Jbeta primers and 60 Vbeta primers were used for the PCR. Profiled with immunoSEQ multiplex PCR; TCRdb holds only in-frame clones, not every one. The sample lists about 97,000 clones; roughly two thirds were seen once. The sequencing input was PBMCs. These receptors all stem from a middle-aged man in good health and CMV-seronegative.

The rearrangement links TRBV27 to TRBJ2-7; 8 nucleotides line up with TRBD1. V dropped 3 bases and J dropped 3; count of bases not matched to a gene: 4. The germline gives CDR1 MNHEY, CDR2 SMNVEV (reference sequence). This CDR3 has 14 amino acids. CDR3 sequence (DNA): TGTGCCAGCAGTTTCACAGGGGGACTCTACGAGCAGTACTTC. It encodes CASSFTGGLYEQYF.

This clone was detected once. This chain connects TRBV5-7 to TRBJ2-7, with TRBD1 as a possible D gene (5 bases). TRBV5-7 is reported as an ORF; its role is uncertain. The CDR3 extends over 16 amino acids. Deletions cut 0 bases from V and 2 bases from J, with 15 bases between. For the CDR3, the DNA is TGTGCCAGCAGCTTGGATTCGCGGCAGGGCACCTACGAGCAGTACTTC. Translation gives CASSLDSRQGTYEQYF.

The CDR3 DNA sequence: TGTGCCAGCTCACCTATGGCGGACACTGAAGCTTTCTTT. The encoded protein is CASSPMADTEAFF. This chain connects TRBV18 to TRBJ1-1; D is uncertain. Trimming removed 3 bases from V and 3 bases from J, with 8 bases in between. Germline V gene data show CDR1 as KGHSH and CDR2 as LQKENI. The CDR3 spans 13 residues.

The chain recombines TRBV11-2 with TRBJ1-2; a possible D gene is TRBD1 (6 bases). This CDR3 contains 14 residues. The germline CDR1 and CDR2 sequences are SGHAT and FQNNGV. Trimming left V 4 bases short and J 7 bases short, with 16 bases between. CDR3 region: CASSSRGAGAGYTF. In nucleotides, the CDR3 is TGTGCCAGCAGCTCTAGAGGGGCAGGGGCTGGCTACACCTTC. The full variable domain, in which reference TRBV11-2 and TRBJ1-2 provide the parts outside the CDR3, is EAGVAQSPRYKIIEKRQSVAFWCNPISGHATLYWYQQILGQGPKLLIQFQNNGVVDDSQLPKDRFSAERLKGVDSTLKIQPAKLEDSAVYLCASSSRGAGAGYTFGSGTRLTVV.

The J gene is TRBJ2-1, the V gene TRBV6-5; 9 bases are a match to TRBD2. J gave up 6 bases and V 6 bases, and 9 bases lay outside the gene matches. This CDR3 is built from 15 residues. Germline V gene lookup returns CDR1 MNHEY and CDR2 SVGAGI. The CDR3 spells CASRAAGGGGNEQFF. In nucleotides, the CDR3 is TGTGCCAGCAGGGCAGCGGGGGGTGGGGGCAATGAGCAGTTCTTC.

The gene calls are TRBV18 and TRBJ1-5; possibly TRBD1 for D (5 bases). Germline CDR1 and CDR2: KGHSH and LQKENI. Trimming removed 3 bases from V and 6 bases from J, with 12 bases in between. CDR3 size: 14 residues. This CDR3 reads CASSPASGGQPQHF. The CDR3 nucleotides read TGTGCCAGCTCACCCGCAAGCGGGGGTCAGCCCCAGCATTTT.

The chain is built from TRBV5-1 and TRBJ1-6, with TRBD1 identical over 9 bases. Per germline, CDR1 SGHRS and CDR2 YFSETQ. The CDR3 runs to 16 residues. Trimming took 0 bases from V and 9 from J; bases not matched to a gene: 7. This chain's CDR3 is CASSLALDRGSSPLHF. The CDR3 coding sequence is TGCGCCAGCAGCTTGGCTCTCGACAGGGGGTCTTCACCCCTCCACTTT. The variable domain in full, with the rest retrieved from reference TRBV5-1 and TRBJ1-6, is KAGVTQTPRYLIKTRGQQVTLSCSPISGHRSVSWYQQTPGQGLQFLFEYFSETQRNKGNFPGRFSGRQFSNSRSEMNVSTLELGDSALYLCASSLALDRGSSPLHFGNGTRLTVT.

This chain links TRBV13 with TRBJ1-1; TRBD1 matches 9 bases. The germline V gene has CDR1 PRHDT and CDR2 FYEKMQ (reference sequence). The CDR3 has 15 amino acids. The V segment lost 5 bases and the J segment 2 bases; nucleotides outside the gene matches: 6. The CDR3 protein is CASSDPGQGNTEAFF. CDR3 DNA sequence: TGTGCCAGCAGCGACCCGGGACAGGGCAACACTGAAGCTTTCTTT.